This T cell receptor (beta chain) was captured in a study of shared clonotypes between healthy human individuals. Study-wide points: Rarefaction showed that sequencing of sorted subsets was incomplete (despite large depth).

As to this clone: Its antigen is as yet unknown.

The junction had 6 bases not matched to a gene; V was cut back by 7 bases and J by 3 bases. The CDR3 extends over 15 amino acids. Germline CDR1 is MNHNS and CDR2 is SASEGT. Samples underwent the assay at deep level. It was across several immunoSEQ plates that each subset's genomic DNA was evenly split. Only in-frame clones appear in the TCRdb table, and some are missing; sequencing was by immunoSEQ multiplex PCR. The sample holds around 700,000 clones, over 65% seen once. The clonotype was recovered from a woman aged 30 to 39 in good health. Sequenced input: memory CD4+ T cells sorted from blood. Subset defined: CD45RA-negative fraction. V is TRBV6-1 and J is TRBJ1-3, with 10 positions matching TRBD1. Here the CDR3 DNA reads TGTGCCAGCACCACGCGGACAGGGGGTGGAAACACCATATATTTT. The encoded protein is CASTTRTGGGNTIYF.